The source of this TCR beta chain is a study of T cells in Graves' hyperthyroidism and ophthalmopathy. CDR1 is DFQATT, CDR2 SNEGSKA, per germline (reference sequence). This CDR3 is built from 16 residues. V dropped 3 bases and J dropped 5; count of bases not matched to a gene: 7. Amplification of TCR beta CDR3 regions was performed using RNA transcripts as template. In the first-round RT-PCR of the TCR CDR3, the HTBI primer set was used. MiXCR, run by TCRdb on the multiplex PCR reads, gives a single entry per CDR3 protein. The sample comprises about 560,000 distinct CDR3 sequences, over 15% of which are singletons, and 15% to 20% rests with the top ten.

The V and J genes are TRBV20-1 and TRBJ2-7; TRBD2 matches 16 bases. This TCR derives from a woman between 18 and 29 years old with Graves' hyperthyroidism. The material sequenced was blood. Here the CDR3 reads CSASSSGLAGGHEQYF. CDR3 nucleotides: TGCAGTGCTAGCTCGTCGGGACTAGCGGGGGGGCACGAGCAGTACTTC.